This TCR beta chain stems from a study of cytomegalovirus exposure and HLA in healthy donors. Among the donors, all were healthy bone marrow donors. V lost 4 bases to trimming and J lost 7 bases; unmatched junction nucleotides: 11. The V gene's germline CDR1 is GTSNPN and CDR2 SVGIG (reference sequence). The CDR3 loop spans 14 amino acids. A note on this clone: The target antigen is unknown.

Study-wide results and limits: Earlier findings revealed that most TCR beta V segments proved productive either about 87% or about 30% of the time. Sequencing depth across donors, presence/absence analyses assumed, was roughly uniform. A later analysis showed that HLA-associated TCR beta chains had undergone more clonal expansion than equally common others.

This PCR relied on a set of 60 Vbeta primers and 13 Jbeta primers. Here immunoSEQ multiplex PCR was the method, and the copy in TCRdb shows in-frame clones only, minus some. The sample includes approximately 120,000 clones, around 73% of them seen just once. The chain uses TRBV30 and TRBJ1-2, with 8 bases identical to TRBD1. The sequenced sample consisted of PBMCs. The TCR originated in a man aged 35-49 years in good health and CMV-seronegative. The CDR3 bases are TGTGCCTGGAAACCCCTCGACAGGGGAGCTGGCTACACCTTC. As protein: CAWKPLDRGAGYTF.